This is a list of T cell receptor beta chains from one sample in a study of beta chain features in type 1 diabetes. TCRdb's table, derived via immunoSEQ multiplex PCR, lists solely in-frame clones and lacks some. The sample records hundreds of thousands of clones, under 15% being singletons. The sequenced sample consisted of naive CD4+ T cells from blood. Every receptor here comes from a man between 18 and 35 years old with type 1 diabetes. The conserved cysteine and the conserved F or W are not part of the CDR3 here.

V gene	J gene	CDR3 protein
TRBV27	TRBJ1-1	ASSSQANTEAF
TRBV4-1	TRBJ2-5	ASSQADRDTQTQY
TRBV13	TRBJ2-7	ASSFGTPAYEQY
TRBV6-1	TRBJ2-3	ASSAIDTQY
TRBV18	TRBJ2-7	ASSPQDGYEQY
TRBV29-1	TRBJ2-7	SVRAGGSLSYEQY
TRBV2	TRBJ1-1	ASSEAGAF
TRBV29-1	TRBJ2-1	SVAPGGDEQF
TRBV15	TRBJ1-4	ATSRGDHATNEKLF
TRBV18	TRBJ2-5	ASSPPNRGGETQY
TRBV2	TRBJ2-7	ATGTRTEFTYEQY
TRBV2	TRBJ1-2	ASTADGRYGYT
TRBV4-1	TRBJ2-3	ASSQKIGGGTTDTQY
TRBV2	TRBJ2-5	ASRADLQETQY
TRBV10-3	TRBJ1-6	AINSGQGNSPLH
TRBV29-1	TRBJ2-5	SVGQIQETQY
TRBV7-2	TRBJ2-2	ASSSRTGENTGELF
TRBV4-1	TRBJ2-3	ASSPHPSTDTQY
TRBV11-2	TRBJ2-5	ASSLLTSGDQETQY
TRBV2	TRBJ2-5	ASTGTSPGTQY
TRBV18	TRBJ1-2	ASSPNLVTRGYGYT
TRBV10-3	TRBJ2-3	AISASTDTQY
TRBV5-1	TRBJ2-1	ASSQGRYNEQF
TRBV4-1	TRBJ2-5	ASSQDRASGQETQY
TRBV25-1	TRBJ2-7	ASRLGAGPGGEQY
TRBV6-4	TRBJ2-5	ASSDGSRETQY
TRBV5-4	TRBJ2-2	ASSLPGTSPGELF
TRBV9	TRBJ2-3	ASSIGLLDTQY
TRBV9	TRBJ1-1	ASRPGFQNTEAF
TRBV11-2	TRBJ2-3	ASSLYLAGGNTDTQY
TRBV9	TRBJ1-1	ASSALGQGASEAF
TRBV5-1	TRBJ2-3	ASSLGQERTDTQY
TRBV7-9	TRBJ2-7	ASGTYEQY
TRBV18	TRBJ2-1	ATMDSTYNEQF
TRBV23-1	TRBJ1-6	ASSLRGFEGYSPLH
TRBV27	TRBJ2-7	ASSWDTSGEQY
TRBV11-2	TRBJ2-4	ASSLIQGAKNIQY
TRBV18	TRBJ2-1	ASSPVGHWGNEQF
TRBV2	TRBJ1-2	ASSPGQASYGYT
TRBV2	TRBJ2-7	ASRQGDSEQY
TRBV5-6	TRBJ2-1	ASSSLGGEQF
TRBV30	TRBJ1-6	AWSAQYNSPLH
TRBV28	TRBJ1-4	ASSLGGPNEKLF
TRBV11-1	TRBJ2-3	ASSYLAAPSTDTQY
TRBV2	TRBJ1-5	ASSGGSGHQPQH
TRBV28	TRBJ2-7	ASSFGTGGSYEQY
TRBV29-1	TRBJ2-3	SVGTAPSTDTQY
TRBV6-6	TRBJ1-4	ASSGHPRTNEKLF
TRBV28	TRBJ1-5	ASTLGFWQPQH
TRBV5-1	TRBJ1-2	ASSLTEYGYT
TRBV7-2	TRBJ2-2	ASSLRQGNTGELF
TRBV14	TRBJ1-2	ASSPGTYGYT
TRBV18	TRBJ1-6	ASSPKSAGGNSPLH
TRBV7-3	TRBJ1-2	ASSLTGVAGYT
TRBV5-1	TRBJ2-1	ASSLTGEFYNEQF